The rows below give T cell receptor beta chains drawn from one sample of a study of blood T cell repertoires in COVID-19. Produced via immunoSEQ multiplex PCR; TCRdb's table is partial and in-frame only. Of tens of thousands of clones in the sample, around 89% were seen once. Material for sequencing was peripheral blood. The receptors shown here come from a woman aged 80 or over with active COVID-19. Each CDR3 is given with its conserved first and last residue. A D gene is named only where the DNA matches it firmly. Size values are once, few and many counts, or a class for expanded clones, and some rows have none.

j_call,d_call,v_call,clone_size,cdr3_nt,cdr3_aa
TRBJ2-5,TRBD2,TRBV3-1/TRBV3-2,-,TGTGCCCGCCGCCGGGGGGGGGAGAGAGAGACCCAGTACTTC,CARRRGGERETQYF
TRBJ2-6,TRBD1,TRBV28,-,TGTGCCAGCATACCCTATACAGGGGCTGGGGCCAACGTCCTGACTTTC,CASIPYTGAGANVLTF
TRBJ2-5,TRBD2,TRBV6-5,few,TGTGCCAGCTGCACCTCGGGAGGAGCGGGTGAGACCCAGTACTTC,CASCTSGGAGETQYF
TRBJ1-2,-,TRBV11-1,-,TGTGCCAGCAGCCCCCTTGGCTACACCTTC,CASSPLGYTF
TRBJ1-5,-,TRBV19,-,TGTGCCAGTAGCCTACAGGGTAATCAGCCCCAGCATTTT,CASSLQGNQPQHF
TRBJ1-2,-,TRBV7-9,-,TGTGCCAGCAGCTTAGCGCCCGCCGGAGAGGGCTACACCTTC,CASSLAPAGEGYTF
TRBJ2-7,TRBD2,TRBV28,-,TGTGCCAGCGTGACTAGCGGGAGGGGGGGGCGGCTTCTCGAGCAGTACTTC,CASVTSGRGGRLLEQYF
TRBJ1-3,-,TRBV9,-,TGTGCCAGCAGTGCTAGGGGTTGGGGAAACACCATATATTTT,CASSARGWGNTIYF
TRBJ1-6,-,TRBV5-6,-,TGTGCCAGCAGCTTGGGGACTACCGGCCCCCTCCACTTT,CASSLGTTGPLHF
TRBJ2-7,TRBD1,TRBV29-1,-,TGCAGCGTTGAAGGGCAGGGGGCTTACGAGCAGTACTTC,CSVEGQGAYEQYF
TRBJ2-1,TRBD2,TRBV20-1,-,TGCAGTGCTAGTGCTAGCGGGGGCTCCTACAATGAGCAGTTCTTC,CSASASGGSYNEQFF
TRBJ1-4,-,TRBV14,few,TGTGCCAGCAGCCATATGGACAGCTCAACTAATGAAAAACTGTTTTTT,CASSHMDSSTNEKLFF
TRBJ2-7,TRBD1,TRBV28,-,TGTGCCAGCAGTTCCGGACAGGTCTCCTACGAGCAGTACTTC,CASSSGQVSYEQYF
TRBJ2-3,-,TRBV2,-,TGTGCCAGCACCCCGTTTAGGGAGTTAACAGATACGCAGTATTTT,CASTPFRELTDTQYF
TRBJ1-1,TRBD1,TRBV30,once,TGTGCCTTCCGCAGGGGGCGAACTGAAGCTTTCTTT,CAFRRGRTEAFF
TRBJ2-7,-,TRBV6-5,-,TGTGCCAGCAACGGTATCTCGGGGGAGCAGTACTTC,CASNGISGEQYF
TRBJ2-2,-,TRBV15,-,TGTGCCACCAGCATGTACAGGGTTCTGGTGGCGGGGGAGCTGTTTTTT,CATSMYRVLVAGELFF
TRBJ1-1,-,TRBV19,-,TGTGCCAGTAGTCCCCGCGGCGGCAGAAGTATGAACACTGAAGCTTTCTTT,CASSPRGGRSMNTEAFF
TRBJ2-3,TRBD1,TRBV25-1,-,TGTGCCAGCAGAGAGGGACAGGGATATAGCACAGATACGCAGTATTTT,CASREGQGYSTDTQYF
TRBJ2-5,TRBD2,TRBV6-1,-,TGTGCCAGCAGTGAAGGCGGGGGGAAAGTAGGGACCCAGTACTTC,CASSEGGGKVGTQYF
TRBJ1-6,TRBD1,TRBV28,-,TGTGCCAGCCTGGGGACAGGGAATTCACCCCTCCACTTT,CASLGTGNSPLHF
TRBJ2-7,-,TRBV2,-,TGTGCCAGCAGTCTCGTAGGGGAAGCCCGAAACTTC,CASSLVGEARNF
TRBJ1-2,TRBD1,TRBV28,-,TGTGCCAGCAGTAAAAATGCCTTTGGACAGGACGGGGGTTATGGCTACACCTTC,CASSKNAFGQDGGYGYTF
TRBJ2-5,-,TRBV4-3,-,TGCGCCAGCAGCCAGCAGACAGTTTTGAATTGGGAAGAGACCCAGTACTTC,CASSQQTVLNWEETQYF
TRBJ2-1,TRBD2,TRBV28,-,TGTGCCAGCAGACCCATCCTAGCGGGAGGCAATGAGCAGTTCTTC,CASRPILAGGNEQFF
TRBJ2-7,-,TRBV6-1,few,TGTGCCAGCAGTGAATCCTACAGGGTTCTCTCCTACGAGCAGTACTTC,CASSESYRVLSYEQYF
TRBJ1-1,-,TRBV28,once,TGTGCCAGCAGTTTCCCCGCCCGTGGCAGGGCTGTGGACAGTGAAGCTTTCTTT,CASSFPARGRAVDSEAFF
TRBJ2-3,-,TRBV4-2,once,TGTGCCAGCAGCCAAGGAATCGGACTCTATGACACCTCCGATACGCAGTATTTT,CASSQGIGLYDTSDTQYF
TRBJ2-5,-,TRBV19,-,TGTGCCAGTAGTATAACGCTGACTACCCAAGAGACCCAGTACTTC,CASSITLTTQETQYF
TRBJ2-1,TRBD1,TRBV7-6,-,TGTGCCAGCAGCTTAACCTGGGGACAGGGGGTCCGCGATGAGCAGTTCTTC,CASSLTWGQGVRDEQFF
TRBJ2-7,TRBD1,TRBV7-9,once,TGTGCCAGCAGCTCGAGCCGGGACAGGGGGCACGAGCAGTACTTC,CASSSSRDRGHEQYF
TRBJ1-1,TRBD1,TRBV19,-,TGTGCCAGTATCAAAGGGGCAGGGGGCACTGAAGCTTTCTTT,CASIKGAGGTEAFF
TRBJ2-1,TRBD2,TRBV7-2,-,TGTGCCAGCAGCCCCGCGGGGGGCTCCTACAATGAGCAGTTCTTC,CASSPAGGSYNEQFF
TRBJ1-2,TRBD1,TRBV10-3,once,TGTGCCACCACCCCCACAGGGGCCACTGGAGGCTACACCTTC,CATTPTGATGGYTF
TRBJ2-7,TRBD1,TRBV7-9,-,TGTGCCAGCAGTGCCAGCCGGGACAGGGGCGATTTCTCCTACGAGCAGTACTTC,CASSASRDRGDFSYEQYF
TRBJ1-2,-,TRBV19,-,TGTGCCAGTAGTTCGGGTCAGGGAGGCTATGGCTACACCTTC,CASSSGQGGYGYTF
TRBJ2-2,-,TRBV4-3,-,TGCGCCAGCAGCCAAGAACAGGGGGGGAGGACCGGGGAGCTGTTTTTT,CASSQEQGGRTGELFF
TRBJ2-3,TRBD1,TRBV10-3,-,TGTGCCATCAGGTCGGGACAGGCTGGAGCAGATACGCAGTATTTT,CAIRSGQAGADTQYF